The rows below give T cell receptor beta chains drawn from one sample of a study of T-cell reconstitution after alpha-beta-depleted transplantation in children. TCRdb ran MiXCR on the PCR reads and lists one entry per CDR3 protein. The sample holds about 690,000 distinct CDR3 sequences, 16% seen once. The source was PBMCs from the stem cell graft donor, collected from the stem cell graft. The source is a human donor who donated a stem cell graft to a child with acute myeloid leukemia. The CDR3 runs from the conserved cysteine through the conserved F or W. A D gene is named only where the DNA matches it firmly. Not all rows give a size; the values are once, few, many and, for expanded clones, a class.

CDR3nt: TGCAGTGCTAGAGAGTGGGGGAGTCAGCCCCAGCATTTT
CDR3aa: CSAREWGSQPQHF
d_gene: .
v_gene: TRBV20-1
abundance: many
j_gene: TRBJ1-5

CDR3nt: TGTGCCAGCAGGGAAGCGGGGGGACCACACAATGAGCAGTTCTTC
CDR3aa: CASREAGGPHNEQFF
d_gene: TRBD2
v_gene: TRBV6-2/TRBV6-3
abundance: few
j_gene: TRBJ2-1

CDR3nt: TGTGCCAGCAGTTACTTCAAGGGTGAGATCTACGAGCAGTACTTC
CDR3aa: CASSYFKGEIYEQYF
d_gene: .
v_gene: TRBV6-5
abundance: few
j_gene: TRBJ2-7

CDR3nt: TGTGCCAGCAGTTTAGATAAGGACGCTCCTGAACAGCCCCAGCATTTT
CDR3aa: CASSLDKDAPEQPQHF
d_gene: .
v_gene: TRBV12-3/TRBV12-4
abundance: .
j_gene: TRBJ1-5

CDR3nt: TGCGCCAGCAGCCTGCTCGACAGGGATAATGAAAAACTGTTTTTT
CDR3aa: CASSLLDRDNEKLFF
d_gene: TRBD1
v_gene: TRBV4-1
abundance: few
j_gene: TRBJ1-4

CDR3nt: TGCGCCAGCAGCCGGGACAGGGCCCTGCGTTTAGCGAACACCGGGGAGCTGTTTTTT
CDR3aa: CASSRDRALRLANTGELFF
d_gene: TRBD1
v_gene: TRBV5-1
abundance: few
j_gene: TRBJ2-2

CDR3nt: TGTGCCAGCAGCGCGTTAGGACAGGACACAGATACGCAGTATTTT
CDR3aa: CASSALGQDTDTQYF
d_gene: TRBD1
v_gene: TRBV7-6
abundance: few
j_gene: TRBJ2-3

CDR3nt: TGTGCCAGCAGCGTTAGGAATCAGCCCCAGCATTTT
CDR3aa: CASSVRNQPQHF
d_gene: .
v_gene: TRBV7-9
abundance: .
j_gene: TRBJ1-5

CDR3nt: TGCAGCGTTCAGGTAGGGGGCGGAGTGGAAGGCTACACCTTC
CDR3aa: CSVQVGGGVEGYTF
d_gene: TRBD1
v_gene: TRBV29-1
abundance: many
j_gene: TRBJ1-2

CDR3nt: TGTGCCAGCCGACACGGGACAGATACGCAGTATTTT
CDR3aa: CASRHGTDTQYF
d_gene: .
v_gene: TRBV7-2
abundance: few
j_gene: TRBJ2-3

CDR3nt: TGCAGTGCGTTACACCGTAACTATGGCTACACCTTC
CDR3aa: CSALHRNYGYTF
d_gene: .
v_gene: TRBV20-1
abundance: many
j_gene: TRBJ1-2

CDR3nt: TGTGCCAGCAGCCCGGACAGGTTTCAGGTAGAGACCCAGTACTTC
CDR3aa: CASSPDRFQVETQYF
d_gene: TRBD1
v_gene: TRBV7-9
abundance: few
j_gene: TRBJ2-5

CDR3nt: TGTGCCAGCAGCTTAAGGTGGGGCCCGGGAGGGGTCGCGAACGAAGCTTTCTTT
CDR3aa: CASSLRWGPGGVANEAFF
d_gene: .
v_gene: TRBV11-2
abundance: few
j_gene: TRBJ1-1

CDR3nt: TGCGCCAGCAGCTTGGAACCGGGGGATTTGGAGACCCAGTACTTC
CDR3aa: CASSLEPGDLETQYF
d_gene: .
v_gene: TRBV5-1
abundance: .
j_gene: TRBJ2-5

CDR3nt: TGTGCCAGCAGCTTGTACGACAACTTGGGCACCGGGGAGCTGTTTTTT
CDR3aa: CASSLYDNLGTGELFF
d_gene: .
v_gene: TRBV5-5
abundance: .
j_gene: TRBJ2-2

CDR3nt: TGCAGCGGGGGATCCCATGCCTACAATGAGCAGTTCTTC
CDR3aa: CSGGSHAYNEQFF
d_gene: .
v_gene: TRBV29-1
abundance: many
j_gene: TRBJ2-1

CDR3nt: TGTGCCAGCAGCTCCAGAATTTTGGGGGATAATGAAAAACTGTTTTTT
CDR3aa: CASSSRILGDNEKLFF
d_gene: .
v_gene: TRBV7-9
abundance: few
j_gene: TRBJ1-4

CDR3nt: TGTGCCAGCAGTGAAAAAAGCTCTGGAAACACCATATATTTT
CDR3aa: CASSEKSSGNTIYF
d_gene: .
v_gene: TRBV6-1
abundance: few
j_gene: TRBJ1-3

CDR3nt: TGTGCCAGCAGCTTAGAGAGGAGTCAGCCCCAGCATTTT
CDR3aa: CASSLERSQPQHF
d_gene: .
v_gene: TRBV7-2
abundance: many
j_gene: TRBJ1-5

CDR3nt: TGTGCCTGGAGCCTAACCCCGGTATACAATGAGCAGTTCTTC
CDR3aa: CAWSLTPVYNEQFF
d_gene: .
v_gene: TRBV30
abundance: few
j_gene: TRBJ2-1

CDR3nt: TGTGCCACCTCGTTGGGGCCATCAGAGACCCAGTACTTC
CDR3aa: CATSLGPSETQYF
d_gene: .
v_gene: TRBV24-1
abundance: few
j_gene: TRBJ2-5

CDR3nt: TGTGCCAGCAGCCCCCGAGGGGAAAAACTCATGAACACTGAAGCTTTCTTT
CDR3aa: CASSPRGEKLMNTEAFF
d_gene: .
v_gene: TRBV7-9
abundance: .
j_gene: TRBJ1-1

CDR3nt: TGTGCCAGCAGCTTATCAGGGCGCGCAGGGGAAACCTACGAGCAGTACTTC
CDR3aa: CASSLSGRAGETYEQYF
d_gene: .
v_gene: TRBV11-2
abundance: .
j_gene: TRBJ2-7

CDR3nt: TGCAGTGCTAGAGCTCAGGTAGCGGTGGTCAATGAGCAGTTCTTC
CDR3aa: CSARAQVAVVNEQFF
d_gene: .
v_gene: TRBV20-1
abundance: many
j_gene: TRBJ2-1

CDR3nt: TGCAGTGCTAGAGATTTCCGCCTGGAGGGAGGCTCCTATAATTCACCCCTCCACTTT
CDR3aa: CSARDFRLEGGSYNSPLHF
d_gene: .
v_gene: TRBV20-1
abundance: .
j_gene: TRBJ1-6

CDR3nt: TGCGCCAGCAGCCCCCGGACAGGGGACGACACCGGGGAGCTGTTTTTT
CDR3aa: CASSPRTGDDTGELFF
d_gene: TRBD1
v_gene: TRBV5-1
abundance: many
j_gene: TRBJ2-2

CDR3nt: TGCGCCAGCAGCTCGGGACAGTATGTTGACGGGGAGCTGTTTTTT
CDR3aa: CASSSGQYVDGELFF
d_gene: TRBD1
v_gene: TRBV5-1
abundance: many
j_gene: TRBJ2-2

CDR3nt: TGCAGCGTTCATTGGGGGGAGCAGTACTTC
CDR3aa: CSVHWGEQYF
d_gene: .
v_gene: TRBV29-1
abundance: few
j_gene: TRBJ2-7

CDR3nt: TGTGCCAGCAGCGCCCACGAGACAGGGTATAATTCACCCCTCCACTTT
CDR3aa: CASSAHETGYNSPLHF
d_gene: TRBD1
v_gene: TRBV5-5
abundance: many
j_gene: TRBJ1-6

CDR3nt: TGTGCCACCAGCAGAGGCAGGGAGCCAACTCGCGACACTGAAGCTTTCTTT
CDR3aa: CATSRGREPTRDTEAFF
d_gene: .
v_gene: TRBV15
abundance: many
j_gene: TRBJ1-1

CDR3nt: TGTGCCAGCAGCTTAAGTCAGGGGGCTGGCACTGAAGCTTTCTTT
CDR3aa: CASSLSQGAGTEAFF
d_gene: TRBD1
v_gene: TRBV7-3
abundance: once
j_gene: TRBJ1-1

CDR3nt: TGCTGTGCTAGAGAATCCGGACTAGCGGTATACGCAGATACGCAGTATTTT
CDR3aa: CCARESGLAVYADTQYF
d_gene: TRBD2
v_gene: TRBV20-1
abundance: once
j_gene: TRBJ2-3

CDR3nt: TGTGCCAGCAGCTCTGGACTAGTGCAGTTCTTC
CDR3aa: CASSSGLVQFF
d_gene: TRBD2
v_gene: TRBV7-2
abundance: .
j_gene: TRBJ2-1

CDR3nt: TGTGCCAGGAGCAGGGGGGCAGCTGGAAACACCATATATTTT
CDR3aa: CARSRGAAGNTIYF
d_gene: TRBD1
v_gene: TRBV25-1
abundance: once
j_gene: TRBJ1-3

CDR3nt: TGTGCCACCAGTGATTTTGGGGACTATGGCTACACCTTC
CDR3aa: CATSDFGDYGYTF
d_gene: .
v_gene: TRBV24-1
abundance: .
j_gene: TRBJ1-2

CDR3nt: TGTGCCTCTTACCCAGGGGACAGCACCGGGGAGCTGTTTTTT
CDR3aa: CASYPGDSTGELFF
d_gene: TRBD1
v_gene: TRBV10-3
abundance: many
j_gene: TRBJ2-2

CDR3nt: TGTGCCAGCAGCGCGGACAGACTTAACACTGAAGCTTTCTTT
CDR3aa: CASSADRLNTEAFF
d_gene: .
v_gene: TRBV7-2
abundance: many
j_gene: TRBJ1-1

CDR3nt: TGTGCCAGCAGCTTAGTAGCTGACACCTACGAGCAGTACTTC
CDR3aa: CASSLVADTYEQYF
d_gene: .
v_gene: TRBV7-2
abundance: many
j_gene: TRBJ2-7

CDR3nt: TGCGCCAGCAGCGTTTCCAGTACCGGGACTGGCTATGGCTACACCTTC
CDR3aa: CASSVSSTGTGYGYTF
d_gene: .
v_gene: TRBV5-1
abundance: many
j_gene: TRBJ1-2

CDR3nt: TGCAGTGCTAGAGGAGGGAGGACTGAAGCTTTCTTT
CDR3aa: CSARGGRTEAFF
d_gene: .
v_gene: TRBV20-1
abundance: .
j_gene: TRBJ1-1